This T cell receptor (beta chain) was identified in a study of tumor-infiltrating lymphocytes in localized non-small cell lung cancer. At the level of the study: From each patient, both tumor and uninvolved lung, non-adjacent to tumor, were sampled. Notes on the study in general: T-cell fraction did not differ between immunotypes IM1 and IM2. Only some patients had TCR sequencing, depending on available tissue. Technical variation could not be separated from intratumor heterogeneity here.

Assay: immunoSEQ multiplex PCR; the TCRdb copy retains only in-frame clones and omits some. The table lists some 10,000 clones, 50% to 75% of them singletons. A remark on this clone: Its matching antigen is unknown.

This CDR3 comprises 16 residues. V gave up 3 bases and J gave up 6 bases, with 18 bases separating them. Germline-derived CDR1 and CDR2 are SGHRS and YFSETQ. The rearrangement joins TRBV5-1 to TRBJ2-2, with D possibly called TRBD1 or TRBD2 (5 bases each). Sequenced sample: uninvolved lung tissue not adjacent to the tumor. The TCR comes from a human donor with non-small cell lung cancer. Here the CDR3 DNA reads TGCGCCAGCAGCTCGACGAGGGCAGGGCAGGCCGGGGAGCTGTTTTTT. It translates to CASSSTRAGQAGELFF.